This entry features one TCR beta chain sequence. The antigen remains undetermined. The record originates from a study of T cell repertoires in cytomegalovirus infection. Via MiXCR, TCRdb re-called the reads, giving one row per CDR3 protein. The top ten hold 18% of the sample, which has hundreds of thousands of distinct CDR3 sequences, around a third seen once. The CDR3 spans 17 residues. Germline assignment: CDR1 MDHEN and CDR2 SYDVKM. V lost 3 bases and J lost 9, with 21 bases in between. This specimen consisted of cultured PBMCs, obtained from culture after CMV antigen stimulation. The genes are TRBV28 and TRBJ2-6; TRBD1 is a possible D gene (5 bases). This receptor was obtained from a human donor in good health (CMV status not recorded). Some clones in this sample may be carry-over from other donors' samples. The CDR3 DNA is TGTGCCAGCAGTTTCCCATCGACGACTGGGGCGGACAACGTCCTGACTTTC. Residues: CASSFPSTTGADNVLTF.